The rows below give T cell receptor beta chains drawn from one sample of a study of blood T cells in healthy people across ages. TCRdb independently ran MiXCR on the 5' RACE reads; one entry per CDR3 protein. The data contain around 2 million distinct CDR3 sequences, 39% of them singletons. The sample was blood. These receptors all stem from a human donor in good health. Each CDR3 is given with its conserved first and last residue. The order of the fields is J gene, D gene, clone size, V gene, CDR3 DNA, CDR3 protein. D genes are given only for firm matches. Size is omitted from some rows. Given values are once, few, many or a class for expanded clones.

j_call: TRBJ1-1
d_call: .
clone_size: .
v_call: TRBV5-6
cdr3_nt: TGTGCCAGCAGCCCGGGAGGGGTACCTGAAGCTTTCTTT
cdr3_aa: CASSPGGVPEAFF

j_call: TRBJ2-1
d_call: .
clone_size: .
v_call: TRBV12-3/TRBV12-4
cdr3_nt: TGTGCCAGCAGCAAAACGTCGGTCTATGAGCAGTTCTTC
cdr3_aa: CASSKTSVYEQFF

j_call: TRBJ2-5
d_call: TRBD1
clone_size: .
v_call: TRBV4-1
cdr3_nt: TGCGCCAGCAGCGTTCAGGACAGGGGAGCGTACAAGCAGTACTTC
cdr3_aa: CASSVQDRGAYKQYF

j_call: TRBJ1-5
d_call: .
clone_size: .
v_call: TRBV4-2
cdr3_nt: TGTGCCAGCAGCCTGCAGACAGCCACCAATCAGCCCCAGCATTTT
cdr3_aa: CASSLQTATNQPQHF

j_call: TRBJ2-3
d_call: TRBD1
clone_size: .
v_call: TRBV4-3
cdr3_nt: TGCGCCAGCAGCCCACGAGGCGGGACAGGCAATTTAGATACGCAGTATTTT
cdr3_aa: CASSPRGGTGNLDTQYF

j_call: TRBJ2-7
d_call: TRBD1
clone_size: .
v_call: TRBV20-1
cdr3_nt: TGCAGTGCTAACCCGGGACAGTCCCCTTACGAGCAGTACTTC
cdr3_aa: CSANPGQSPYEQYF

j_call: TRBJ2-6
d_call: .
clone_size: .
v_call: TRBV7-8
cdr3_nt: TGTGCCAGCAGCCTAAGGGGAATCTCTGGGGCCAACGTCCTGACTTTC
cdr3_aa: CASSLRGISGANVLTF

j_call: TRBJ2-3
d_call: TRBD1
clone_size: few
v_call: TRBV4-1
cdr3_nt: TGCGCCAGCAGCCAAAGGGGGCCCACAGATACGCAGTATTTT
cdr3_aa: CASSQRGPTDTQYF

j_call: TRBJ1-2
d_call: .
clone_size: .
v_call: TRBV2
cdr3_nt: TGTGCCAGCACCCACCGAGAGTACGGCTATGGCTACACCTTC
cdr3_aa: CASTHREYGYGYTF

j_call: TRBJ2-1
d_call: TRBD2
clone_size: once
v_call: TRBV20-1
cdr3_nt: TGCAGTGCTAGAGACACGGCTAGCGGGCTCCGGGAGACCCAGTTCTTC
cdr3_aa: CSARDTASGLRETQFF

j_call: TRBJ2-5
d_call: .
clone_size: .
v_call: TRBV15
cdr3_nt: TGTGCCACCAGGACCCTTTCCCAAGAGACCCAGTACTTC
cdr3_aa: CATRTLSQETQYF

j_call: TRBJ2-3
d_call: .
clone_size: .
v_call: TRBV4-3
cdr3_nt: TGCGCCAGCAGCCAAGATATTGGGACTTTGAGCACAGATACGCAGTATTTT
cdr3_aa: CASSQDIGTLSTDTQYF

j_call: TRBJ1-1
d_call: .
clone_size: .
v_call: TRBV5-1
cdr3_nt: TGCGCCAGCAGCTTGCAGGATGATGAAGCTTTCTTT
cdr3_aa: CASSLQDDEAFF

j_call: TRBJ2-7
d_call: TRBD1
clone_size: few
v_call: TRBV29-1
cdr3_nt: TGCAGCGTTGAGGACAGGGACCCCTACGAGCAGTACTTC
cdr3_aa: CSVEDRDPYEQYF

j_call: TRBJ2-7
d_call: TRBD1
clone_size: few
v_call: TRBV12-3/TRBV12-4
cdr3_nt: TGTGCCAGCACCTTACAGGGGATATACGAGCAGTACTTC
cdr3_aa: CASTLQGIYEQYF

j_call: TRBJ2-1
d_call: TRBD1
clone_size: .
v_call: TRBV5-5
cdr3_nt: TGTGCCAGCAGCCATGACAGGGCGGCTGAGCAGTTCTTC
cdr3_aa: CASSHDRAAEQFF

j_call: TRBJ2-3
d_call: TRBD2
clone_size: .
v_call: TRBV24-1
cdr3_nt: TGTGCCACCAGTGATTTCGGACTAGTTGGGTCGGATACGCAGTATTTT
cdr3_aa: CATSDFGLVGSDTQYF

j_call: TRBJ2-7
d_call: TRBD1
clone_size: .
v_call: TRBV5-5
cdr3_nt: TGTGCCAGCAGCTCCTCGAACAGGGGGCAGAACTACGAGCAGTACTTC
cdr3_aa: CASSSSNRGQNYEQYF

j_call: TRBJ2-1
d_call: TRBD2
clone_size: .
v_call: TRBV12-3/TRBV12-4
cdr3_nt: TGTGCCAGCACCCATCGACTAGCGGGGGGCTACAATGAGCAGTTCTTC
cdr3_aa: CASTHRLAGGYNEQFF

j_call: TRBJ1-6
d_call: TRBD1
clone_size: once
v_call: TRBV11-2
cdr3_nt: TGTGCCAGCAGCTATACTGGGACAGGGCGTTCACCCCTCCACTTT
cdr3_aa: CASSYTGTGRSPLHF

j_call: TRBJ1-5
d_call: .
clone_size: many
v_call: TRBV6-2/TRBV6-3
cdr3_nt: TGTGCCAGCAGGGAAGACCTAGGAGGGAAGAAGCGTCAGCCCCAGCATTTT
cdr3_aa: CASREDLGGKKRQPQHF

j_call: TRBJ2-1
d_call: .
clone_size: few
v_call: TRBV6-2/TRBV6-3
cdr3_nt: TGTGCCAGCAGCCGCGCGGTACTAACTGAGCAGTTCTTC
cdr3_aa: CASSRAVLTEQFF

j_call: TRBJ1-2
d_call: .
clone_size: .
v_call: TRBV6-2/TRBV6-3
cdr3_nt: TGTGCCAGCAGGGGCGCAGCTTACTATGGCTACACCTTC
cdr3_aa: CASRGAAYYGYTF

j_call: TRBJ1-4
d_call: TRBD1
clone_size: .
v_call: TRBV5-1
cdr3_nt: TGCGCCAGCAGTACGACCGGGACAGGAGTTGAAAAACTGTTTTTT
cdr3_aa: CASSTTGTGVEKLFF

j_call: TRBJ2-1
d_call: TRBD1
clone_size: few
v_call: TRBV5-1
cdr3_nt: TGCGCCAGCAGCCCCGGACAGGGGAACTCCTACAATGAGCAGTTCTTC
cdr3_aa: CASSPGQGNSYNEQFF

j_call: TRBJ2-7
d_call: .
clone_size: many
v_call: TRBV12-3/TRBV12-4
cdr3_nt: TGTGCCAGCAGTGAGACAGACCTGATGAGCTACGAGCAGTACTTC
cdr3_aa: CASSETDLMSYEQYF

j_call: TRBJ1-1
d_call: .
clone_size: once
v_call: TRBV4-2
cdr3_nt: TGTGCCAGCAGCCAAGTCTGGACAGAAGTTGGTAGGGACACTGAAGCTTTCTTT
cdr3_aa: CASSQVWTEVGRDTEAFF

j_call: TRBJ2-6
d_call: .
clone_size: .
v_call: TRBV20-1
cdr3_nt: TGCAGTGCTAGGGCAGAGTCTGGGGCCAACGTCCTGACTTTC
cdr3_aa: CSARAESGANVLTF

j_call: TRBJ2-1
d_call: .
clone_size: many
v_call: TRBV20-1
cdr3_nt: TGCAGTGTTTTAGATCCCGGGCCTTACAATGAGCAGTTCTTC
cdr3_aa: CSVLDPGPYNEQFF

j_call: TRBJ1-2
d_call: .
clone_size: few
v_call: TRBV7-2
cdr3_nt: TGTGCCAGCAGCTTATTTGAGGGAGACTATGGCTACACCTTC
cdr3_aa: CASSLFEGDYGYTF

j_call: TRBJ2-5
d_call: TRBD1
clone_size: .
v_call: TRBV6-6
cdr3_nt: TGTGCCAGCAACAGGGGGCATGAGACCCAGTACTTC
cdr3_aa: CASNRGHETQYF

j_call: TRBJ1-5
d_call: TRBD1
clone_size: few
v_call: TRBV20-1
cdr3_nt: TGCAGTGTCGGGTCCAGGGGGAGGGTCAATCAGCCCCAGCATTTT
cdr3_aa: CSVGSRGRVNQPQHF

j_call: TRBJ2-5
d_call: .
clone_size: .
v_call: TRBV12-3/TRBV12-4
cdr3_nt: TGTGCCAGCAGTTTAATGCAGGGGCAAGAGACCCAGTACTTC
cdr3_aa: CASSLMQGQETQYF

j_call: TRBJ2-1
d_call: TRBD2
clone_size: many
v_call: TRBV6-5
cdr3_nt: TGTGCCAGCAGTAGCGGGGGGGTTTACAATGAGCAGTTCTTC
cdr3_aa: CASSSGGVYNEQFF

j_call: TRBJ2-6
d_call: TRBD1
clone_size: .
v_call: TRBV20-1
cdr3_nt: TGCAGTGCTATCCCACTAGGACAGGCATTCTCTGGGGCCAACGTCCTGACTTTC
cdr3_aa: CSAIPLGQAFSGANVLTF

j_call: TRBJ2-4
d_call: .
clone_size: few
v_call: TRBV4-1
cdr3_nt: TGCGCCAGCAGCCCGACTGCTTCAAACATTCAGTACTTC
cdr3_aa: CASSPTASNIQYF

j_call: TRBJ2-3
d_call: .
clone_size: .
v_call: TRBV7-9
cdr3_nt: TGTGCCAGCGGAACCAGAACAGAGATTCCAGATACGCAGTATTTT
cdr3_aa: CASGTRTEIPDTQYF

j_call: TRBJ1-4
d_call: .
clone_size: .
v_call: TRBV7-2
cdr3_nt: TGTGCCAGCAGCTTAGCGCACTCAACTAATGAAAAACTGTTTTTT
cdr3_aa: CASSLAHSTNEKLFF

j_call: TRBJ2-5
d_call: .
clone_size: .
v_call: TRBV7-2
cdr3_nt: TGTGCCAGCAGTCCGGAGATTAGCGACGGGTCTGTGCCGTACTTC
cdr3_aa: CASSPEISDGSVPYF

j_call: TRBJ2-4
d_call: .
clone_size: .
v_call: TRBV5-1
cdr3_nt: TGCGCCAGCAGCGTACCAGGAAACATTCAGTACTTC
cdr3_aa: CASSVPGNIQYF

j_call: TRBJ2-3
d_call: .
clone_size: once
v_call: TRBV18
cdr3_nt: TGTGCCAGCTCAGCCGAAATTTCAGGGAAAGATACGCAGTATTTT
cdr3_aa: CASSAEISGKDTQYF

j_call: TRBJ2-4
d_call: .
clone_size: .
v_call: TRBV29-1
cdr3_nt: TGCAGCGTTGTTAATTTTGTTAGAAACATTCAGTACTTC
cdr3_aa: CSVVNFVRNIQYF

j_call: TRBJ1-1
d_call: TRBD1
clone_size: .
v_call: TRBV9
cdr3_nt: TGTGCCAGCAGCATCTCCGGGACAGAGAACACTGAAGCTTTCTTT
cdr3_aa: CASSISGTENTEAFF

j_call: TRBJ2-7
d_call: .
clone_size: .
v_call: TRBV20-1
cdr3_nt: TGCAGTGCCAGCAGCCCGGACGGGACCTACGAGCAGTACTTC
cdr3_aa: CSASSPDGTYEQYF

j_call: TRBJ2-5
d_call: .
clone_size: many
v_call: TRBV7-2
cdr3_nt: TGTGCCAGCAGCTTAGGCGGGGCGGGGGAGACCCAGTACTTC
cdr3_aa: CASSLGGAGETQYF